The rows below give T cell receptor beta chains drawn from one sample of a study of T-cell memory formation after mild COVID-19. TCRdb reprocessed the 5' RACE reads via MiXCR and lists one record per CDR3 protein. The profile shows fewer than 700,000 distinct CDR3 sequences, less than 25% of them singletons. The specimen was PBMCs or a T cell subset sorted from them (not recorded which). The source of these receptors is an adult woman who had mild COVID-19 (a few samples of this study predate the infection). Cell type and time point are not known. Both conserved end residues are part of each CDR3. The D gene is left open where the match is weak. Clone size is given for some rows only: seen once, a few or many times, or a class if the clone is expanded.

J	V	D	size	CDR3	DNA
TRBJ2-1	TRBV7-9	TRBD2	few	CASSSPLSTSGYNEQFF	TGTGCCAGCAGCTCCCCTCTGTCGACTAGCGGTTACAATGAGCAGTTCTTC
TRBJ1-2	TRBV12-3/TRBV12-4	TRBD1	.	CASSQGGVSYGYTF	TGTGCCAGCAGTCAGGGGGGAGTCTCCTATGGCTACACCTTC
TRBJ2-5	TRBV18	.	.	CASSPPTQETQYF	TGTGCCAGCTCACCTCCTACTCAAGAGACCCAGTACTTC
TRBJ2-2	TRBV7-3	.	.	CASTLAKDTGELFF	TGTGCCAGCACCCTAGCGAAGGACACCGGGGAGCTGTTTTTT
TRBJ1-1	TRBV9	.	few	CASSVGPTTGPEAFF	TGTGCCAGCAGCGTAGGGCCCACCACGGGACCTGAAGCTTTCTTT
TRBJ1-6	TRBV5-1	TRBD1	few	CASSYSNRGWNSPLHF	TGCGCCAGCAGCTATTCGAACAGGGGTTGGAATTCACCCCTCCACTTT
TRBJ1-1	TRBV12-3/TRBV12-4	.	.	CASSLTVLRNTEAFF	TGTGCCAGCAGTTTAACGGTCCTGAGGAACACTGAAGCTTTCTTT
TRBJ1-5	TRBV29-1	.	.	CSVDDSLNQPQHF	TGCAGCGTTGACGACAGTCTCAATCAGCCCCAGCATTTT
TRBJ1-5	TRBV7-9	.	.	CASSSSIQPQHF	.
TRBJ2-5	TRBV10-3	.	.	CAISAHGQETQYF	TGTGCCATCAGTGCGCACGGTCAAGAGACCCAGTACTTC
TRBJ2-7	TRBV20-1	.	.	CSARDSYRTEEQYF	TGCAGTGCTAGAGATTCATATAGGACTGAAGAGCAGTACTTC
TRBJ2-3	TRBV20-1	.	.	CSASLGTGTDTQYF	TGCAGTGCTAGCCTCGGGACTGGCACAGATACGCAGTATTTT
TRBJ2-5	TRBV20-1	TRBD2	.	CSARPLQGGQVGTQYF	TGCAGTGCTAGACCTCTCCAGGGAGGGCAAGTGGGGACCCAGTACTTC
TRBJ2-2	TRBV4-1	.	few	CASSQGPGLNTGELFF	TGCGCCAGCAGCCAAGGTCCGGGACTTAACACCGGGGAGCTGTTTTTT
TRBJ2-5	TRBV12-5	TRBD1	few	CASGYRTGGGETQYF	TGTGCTAGTGGTTACCGGACAGGGGGGGGAGAGACCCAGTACTTC
TRBJ1-2	TRBV20-1	TRBD1	.	CSAITGQSYGYTF	TGCAGTGCTATAACGGGACAGAGCTATGGCTACACCTTC
TRBJ2-5	TRBV5-1	TRBD1	many	CASSTGARSETQYF	TGCGCCAGCAGTACAGGGGCCAGGTCGGAGACCCAGTACTTC
TRBJ2-3	TRBV7-9	TRBD2	few	CASSLEAGVPDTQYF	TGTGCCAGCAGCTTAGAAGCGGGAGTCCCAGATACGCAGTATTTT
TRBJ1-5	TRBV27	TRBD1	.	CASSRDRGGQPQHF	TGTGCCAGCAGCCGCGACAGGGGTGGTCAGCCCCAGCATTTT
TRBJ2-2	TRBV12-3/TRBV12-4	.	.	CASSLRTQNTGELFF	TGTGCCAGCAGTTTGCGGACGCAGAACACCGGGGAGCTGTTTTTT
TRBJ2-2	TRBV27	.	.	CASLRGNTGELFF	TGTGCCAGTCTGAGGGGGAACACCGGGGAGCTGTTTTTT
TRBJ2-3	TRBV15	.	.	CATSKGTGSTDTQYF	TGTGCCACCAGCAAGGGGACTGGAAGCACAGATACGCAGTATTTT
TRBJ2-7	TRBV20-1	.	.	CSARDEGTVYEQYF	TGCAGTGCTAGAGATGAGGGAACAGTCTACGAGCAGTACTTC
TRBJ1-2	TRBV6-2/TRBV6-3	.	.	CASSHSGGSYTF	TGTGCCAGCAGTCACTCGGGGGGATCCTACACCTTC
TRBJ2-7	TRBV18	TRBD2	.	CASSPLGGREVEQYF	TGTGCCAGCTCACCACTCGGAGGGCGGGAGGTCGAGCAGTACTTC
TRBJ2-3	TRBV7-2	TRBD2	.	CASSLVVSRTRSTDTQYF	TGTGCCAGCAGCTTAGTGGTCTCGCGGACTAGAAGCACAGATACGCAGTATTTT
TRBJ2-7	TRBV12-3/TRBV12-4	.	.	CASKGGSYEQYF	TGTGCCAGCAAGGGGGGAAGCTACGAGCAGTACTTC
TRBJ1-2	TRBV12-3/TRBV12-4	.	few	CASSLNEIDGYTF	TGTGCCAGCAGTTTAAACGAAATCGATGGCTACACCTTC
TRBJ2-1	TRBV7-2	TRBD1	few	CASSKGQGLRNEQFF	TGTGCCAGCAGCAAGGGACAGGGGCTTAGGAATGAGCAGTTCTTC
TRBJ2-5	TRBV12-3/TRBV12-4	.	few	CASSSGGRWYQETQYF	TGTGCCAGCAGCTCAGGAGGACGGTGGTACCAAGAGACCCAGTACTTC
TRBJ1-1	TRBV29-1	TRBD1	few	CSVDRQGARVAFF	TGCAGCGTTGACCGTCAGGGGGCGCGGGTGGCTTTCTTT
TRBJ1-2	TRBV7-2	.	.	CASSLARVSDYGYTF	TGTGCCAGCAGCTTGGCCAGGGTTAGCGACTATGGCTACACCTTC
TRBJ1-2	TRBV30	.	.	CASGTLANYGYTF	TGTGCCTCCGGGACCCTGGCTAACTATGGCTACACCTTC
TRBJ2-7	TRBV2	.	few	CASRGTFFYEQYF	TGTGCCAGCAGGGGGACTTTTTTTTACGAGCAGTACTTC
TRBJ2-7	TRBV7-2	.	.	CASSLAPLAEYEQYF	TGTGCCAGCAGCTTAGCCCCTCTCGCCGAGTACGAGCAGTACTTC
TRBJ2-7	TRBV7-9	.	few	CASSTGQRYEQYF	TGTGCCAGCAGCACCGGACAGAGATACGAGCAGTACTTC
TRBJ2-1	TRBV6-6	TRBD2	.	CASSPVVGTSSNEQFF	TGTGCCAGCAGCCCCGTAGTGGGGACTAGTTCTAATGAGCAGTTCTTC
TRBJ2-5	TRBV5-1	TRBD2	few	CASTPRVAGGETQYF	TGCGCCAGCACCCCGCGCGTGGCGGGGGGAGAGACCCAGTACTTC
TRBJ2-3	TRBV6-5	.	.	CASSYTGNTDTQYF	TGTGCCAGCAGTTATACGGGCAACACAGATACGCAGTATTTT
TRBJ1-1	TRBV7-9	.	.	CASSPWRGVEAFF	TGTGCCAGCAGCCCCTGGAGGGGGGTTGAAGCTTTCTTT
TRBJ2-7	TRBV18	TRBD1	few	CASSPRDRDVSEQYF	TGTGCCAGCTCACCACGGGACAGGGATGTGAGCGAGCAGTACTTC
TRBJ1-2	TRBV27	.	.	CASSPGTRGIYGYTF	TGTGCCAGCAGTCCCGGGACGCGGGGAATCTATGGCTACACCTTC
TRBJ2-2	TRBV11-2	TRBD1	.	CASSFPGTGFRELFF	TGTGCCAGCAGCTTTCCCGGGACAGGGTTTAGGGAGCTGTTTTTT
TRBJ2-4	TRBV5-1	.	.	CASSLRESRGIQYF	TGCGCCAGCAGCTTGCGGGAGAGTAGGGGCATTCAGTACTTC
TRBJ1-5	TRBV15	.	.	CATSKRATGTQPQHF	TGTGCCACCAGCAAGCGGGCCACGGGGACGCAGCCCCAGCATTTT
TRBJ1-1	TRBV4-1	TRBD1	few	CASSQGIQGTTEAFF	TGCGCCAGCAGCCAAGGGATACAGGGGACCACTGAAGCTTTCTTT
TRBJ2-3	TRBV7-9	.	once	CASRTSRLRITDTQYF	TGTGCCAGCCGCACTAGTCGCCTTCGGATCACAGATACGCAGTATTTT
TRBJ1-1	TRBV4-1	.	.	CASSQAAGVTEAFF	TGCGCCAGCAGCCAAGCCGCAGGGGTGACTGAAGCTTTCTTT
TRBJ2-7	TRBV15	TRBD2	few	CATSRRLAGGTEQYF	TGTGCCACCAGCAGAAGACTAGCGGGAGGTACCGAGCAGTACTTC
TRBJ1-2	TRBV10-3	TRBD1	many	CAISENRGWGYTF	TGTGCCATCAGTGAGAACAGGGGATGGGGCTACACCTTC